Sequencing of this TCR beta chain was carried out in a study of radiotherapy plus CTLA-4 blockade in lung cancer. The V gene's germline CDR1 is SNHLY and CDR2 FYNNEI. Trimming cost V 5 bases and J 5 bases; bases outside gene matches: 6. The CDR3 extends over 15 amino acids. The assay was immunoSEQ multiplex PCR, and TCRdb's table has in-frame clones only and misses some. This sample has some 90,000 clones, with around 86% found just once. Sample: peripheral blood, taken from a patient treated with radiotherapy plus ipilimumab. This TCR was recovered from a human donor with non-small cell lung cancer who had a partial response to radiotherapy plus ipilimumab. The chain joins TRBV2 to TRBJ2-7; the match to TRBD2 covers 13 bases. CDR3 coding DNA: TGTGCCAGCAGTCCCGGACTAGCGGGAGCTAACGAGCAGTACTTC. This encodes CASSPGLAGANEQYF.